This T cell receptor (beta chain) was sequenced in a study of response to subunit inactivated influenza vaccine. Study findings and constraints: Seasonal influenza vaccination, on each occasion, was suggested by the authors to recruit few new T cells.

In TCRdb, the RT-PCR reads were re-called with MiXCR into one record per CDR3 protein. In the table there are under 500,000 distinct CDR3 sequences, approximately 11% of which are singletons. This clonotype came up a few times. What it binds is not known. Germline V gene data show CDR1 as LGHNA and CDR2 as YSLEER. The CDR3 runs 14 residues. V lost 6 bases, J lost 3 bases, and 11 bases lay in between. This clonotype was sampled from a man in his fifties or sixties who received an inactivated influenza vaccine. The source material was PBMCs from blood, sampled about 40 days after vaccination. The chain combines TRBV4-3 with TRBJ2-2, with D unresolved. The CDR3 coding sequence is TGCGCCAGCAGTTATACTTGGGACACCGGGGAGCTGTTTTTT. The encoded protein is CASSYTWDTGELFF.